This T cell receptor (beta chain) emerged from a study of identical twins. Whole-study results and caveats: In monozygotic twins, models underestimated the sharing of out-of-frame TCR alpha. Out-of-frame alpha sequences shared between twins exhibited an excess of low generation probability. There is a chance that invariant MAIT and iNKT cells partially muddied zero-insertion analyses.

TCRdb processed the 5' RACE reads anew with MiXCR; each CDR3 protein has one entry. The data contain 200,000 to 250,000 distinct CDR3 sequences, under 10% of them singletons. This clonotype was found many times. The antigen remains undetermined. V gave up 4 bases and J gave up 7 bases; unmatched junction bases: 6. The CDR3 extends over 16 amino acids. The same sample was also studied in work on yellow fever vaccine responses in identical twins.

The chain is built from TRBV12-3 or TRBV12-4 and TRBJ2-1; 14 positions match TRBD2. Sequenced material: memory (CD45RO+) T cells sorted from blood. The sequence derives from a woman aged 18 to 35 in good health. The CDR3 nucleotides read TGTGCCAGCAGTTCCGGACTAGCGGGAGGTAGAAATGAGCAGTTCTTC. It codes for CASSSGLAGGRNEQFF.